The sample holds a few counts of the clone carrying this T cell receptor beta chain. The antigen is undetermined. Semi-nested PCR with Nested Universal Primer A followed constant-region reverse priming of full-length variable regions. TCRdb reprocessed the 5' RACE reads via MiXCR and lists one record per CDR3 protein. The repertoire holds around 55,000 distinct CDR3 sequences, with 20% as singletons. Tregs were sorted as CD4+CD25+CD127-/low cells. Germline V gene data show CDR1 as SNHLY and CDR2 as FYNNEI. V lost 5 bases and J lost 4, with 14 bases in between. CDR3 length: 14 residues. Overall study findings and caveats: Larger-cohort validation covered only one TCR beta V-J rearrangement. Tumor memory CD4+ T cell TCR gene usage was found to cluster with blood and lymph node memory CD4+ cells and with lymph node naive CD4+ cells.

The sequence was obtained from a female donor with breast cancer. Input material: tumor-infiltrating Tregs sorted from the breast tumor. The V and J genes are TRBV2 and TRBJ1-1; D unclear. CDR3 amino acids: CASSSKTFLTEAFF. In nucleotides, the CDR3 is TGTGCCAGCAGTTCAAAGACCTTCCTCACTGAAGCTTTCTTT.